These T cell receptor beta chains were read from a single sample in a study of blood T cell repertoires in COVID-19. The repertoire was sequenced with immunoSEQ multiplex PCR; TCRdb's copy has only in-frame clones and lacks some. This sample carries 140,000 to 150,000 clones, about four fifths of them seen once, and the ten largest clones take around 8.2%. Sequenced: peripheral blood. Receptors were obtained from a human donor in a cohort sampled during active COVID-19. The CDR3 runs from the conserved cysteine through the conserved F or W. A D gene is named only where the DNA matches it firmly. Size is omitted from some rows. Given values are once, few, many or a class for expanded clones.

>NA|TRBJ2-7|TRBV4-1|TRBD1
CASSEGASYEQYF
TGCGCCAGCAGCGAGGGGGCTTCCTACGAGCAGTACTTC
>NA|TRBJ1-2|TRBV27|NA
CASSDGTTANYGYTF
TGTGCCAGCAGCGACGGGACAACAGCTAACTATGGCTACACCTTC
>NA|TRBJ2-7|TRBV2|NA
CASRRGTSYEQYF
TGTGCCAGCCGTCGGGGAACCTCCTACGAGCAGTACTTC
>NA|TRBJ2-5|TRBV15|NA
CATSRGQRQETQYF
TGTGCCACCAGCAGAGGTCAGCGCCAAGAGACCCAGTACTTC
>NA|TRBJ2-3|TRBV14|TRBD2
CASSQIIVAGATDTQYF
TGTGCCAGCAGCCAAATTATTGTGGCGGGAGCAACAGATACGCAGTATTTT
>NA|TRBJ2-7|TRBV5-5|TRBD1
CASSFPGQGAYEQYF
TGTGCCAGCAGCTTTCCGGGACAGGGTGCTTACGAGCAGTACTTC
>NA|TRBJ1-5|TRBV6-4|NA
CASSDSTGFREPQHF
TGTGCCAGCAGTGACTCAACAGGGTTTAGGGAGCCCCAGCATTTT
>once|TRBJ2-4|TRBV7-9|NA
CASSLTAAKNIQYF
TGTGCCAGCAGCTTAACTGCAGCCAAAAACATTCAGTACTTC
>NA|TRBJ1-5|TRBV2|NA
CASSVLGQGEYSNQPQHF
TGTGCCAGCAGTGTTTTGGGACAAGGCGAATATAGCAATCAGCCCCAGCATTTT
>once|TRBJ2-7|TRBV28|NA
CASRTYYEQYF
TGTGCCAGCAGAACTTATTACGAGCAGTACTTC
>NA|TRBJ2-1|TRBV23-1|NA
CASSQGQPSNEQFF
TGCGCCAGCAGTCAAGGACAGCCTAGCAATGAGCAGTTCTTC
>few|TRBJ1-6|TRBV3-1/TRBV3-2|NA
CASSQDLAGSSYNSPLHF
TGTGCCAGCAGCCAAGATCTAGCGGGAAGCTCCTATAATTCACCCCTCCACTTT
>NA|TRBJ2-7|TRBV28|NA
CASCRGRPYEQYF
TGTGCCAGCTGCAGGGGGAGGCCCTACGAGCAGTACTTC
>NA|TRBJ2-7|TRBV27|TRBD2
CASSLSSGSVYEQYF
TGTGCCAGCAGTTTATCAAGCGGGAGTGTCTACGAGCAGTACTTC
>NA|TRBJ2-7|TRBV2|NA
CASADGNTYEQYF
TGTGCCAGCGCGGACGGGAATACCTACGAGCAGTACTTC
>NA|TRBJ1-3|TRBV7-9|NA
CASSPRTTTLGNTIYF
TGTGCCAGCAGCCCAAGAACTACAACCTTAGGAAACACCATATATTTT
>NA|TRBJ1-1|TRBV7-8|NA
CASSLVLGNTEAFF
TGTGCCAGCAGCTTAGTCCTAGGGAACACTGAAGCTTTCTTT
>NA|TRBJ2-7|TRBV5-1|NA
CASSLGRGPHEQYF
TGCGCCAGCAGCTTGGGGAGGGGGCCCCACGAGCAGTACTTC
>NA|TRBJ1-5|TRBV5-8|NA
CASSFEGRGSNQPQHF
TGTGCCAGCAGCTTTGAAGGCAGGGGTAGCAATCAGCCCCAGCATTTT
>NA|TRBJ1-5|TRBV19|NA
CASSIRVSYSNQPQHF
TGTGCCAGTAGTATCAGGGTCAGCTATAGCAATCAGCCCCAGCATTTT
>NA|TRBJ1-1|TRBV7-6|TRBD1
CASSLTRDSNTEAFF
TGTGCCAGCAGCTTGACCCGGGACAGTAACACTGAAGCTTTCTTT
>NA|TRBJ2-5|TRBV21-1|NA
CASSALPGLAGKETQYF
TGTGCCAGCAGCGCACTCCCGGGACTAGCAGGAAAAGAGACCCAGTACTTC
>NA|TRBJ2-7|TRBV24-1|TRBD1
CATSDPGTGSYEQYF
TGTGCCACCAGTGACCCCGGGACAGGTTCCTACGAGCAGTACTTC
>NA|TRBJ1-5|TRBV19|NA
CASSTDISNQPQHF
TGTGCCAGTAGTACCGACATTAGCAATCAGCCCCAGCATTTT